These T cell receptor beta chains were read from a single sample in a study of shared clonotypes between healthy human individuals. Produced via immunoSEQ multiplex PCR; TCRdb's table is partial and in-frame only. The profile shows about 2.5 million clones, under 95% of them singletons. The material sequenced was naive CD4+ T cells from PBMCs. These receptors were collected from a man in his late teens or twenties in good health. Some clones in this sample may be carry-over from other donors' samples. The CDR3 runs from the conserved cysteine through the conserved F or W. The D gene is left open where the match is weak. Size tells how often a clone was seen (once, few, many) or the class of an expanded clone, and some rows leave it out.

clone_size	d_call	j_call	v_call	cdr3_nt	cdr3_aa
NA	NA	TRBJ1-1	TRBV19	TGTGCCAGTAGTCGTCGTATCAGGGCGTACAACACTGAAGCTTTCTTT	CASSRRIRAYNTEAFF
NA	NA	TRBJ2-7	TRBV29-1	TGCAGCGTAGCGGACCCATTAACAGTCTACGAGCAGTACTTC	CSVADPLTVYEQYF
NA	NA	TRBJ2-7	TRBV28	TGTGCCAGCAGTTGGATGGGGGGGCCCTCCTACGAGCAGTACTTC	CASSWMGGPSYEQYF
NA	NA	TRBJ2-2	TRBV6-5	TGTGCCAGCAGGATGACGGCCGGGGAGCTGTTTTTT	CASRMTAGELFF
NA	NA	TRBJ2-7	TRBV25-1	TGTGCCAGCAGGGGGCGGCGCCGCGAGCAGTACTTC	CASRGRRREQYF
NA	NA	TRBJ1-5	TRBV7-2	TGTGCCAGCAGCTTAGCAGGGGGTCAGCCCCAGCATTTT	CASSLAGGQPQHF
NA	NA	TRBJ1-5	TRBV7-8	TGTGCCAGCAGCCCCCTCGGTGCTTTCAATCAGCCCCAGCATTTT	CASSPLGAFNQPQHF
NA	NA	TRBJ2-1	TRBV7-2	TGTGCCAGCAGCTCCACCCCCCCCTACAATGAGCAGTTCTTC	CASSSTPPYNEQFF
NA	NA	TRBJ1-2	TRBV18	TGTGCCAGCTCACCCCAGAATCCAGCGGGGACAACGGCTGGCTACACCTTC	CASSPQNPAGTTAGYTF
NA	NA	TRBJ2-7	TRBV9	TGTGCCAGCAGCGTAGGGTACCTGTCCTACGAGCAGTACTTC	CASSVGYLSYEQYF
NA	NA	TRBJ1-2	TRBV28	TGTGCCAGCAGTTTGGTGGACTATGGCTACACCTTC	CASSLVDYGYTF
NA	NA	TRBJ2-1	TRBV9	TGTGCCAGCAGCGTAGAGGGGGGTGAGCAGTTCTTC	CASSVEGGEQFF
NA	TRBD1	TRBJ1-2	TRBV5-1	TGCGCCAGCAGCTTTATCACAGGGGGCAACTATGGCTACACCTTC	CASSFITGGNYGYTF
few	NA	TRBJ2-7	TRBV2	TGTGCCAGCAGCCCCTCCTACGAGCAGTACTTC	CASSPSYEQYF
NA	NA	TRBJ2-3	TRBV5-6	TGTGCCAGCAGCTACACAGATACGCAGTATTTT	CASSYTDTQYF
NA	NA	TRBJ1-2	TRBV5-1	TGCGCCAGCAGCCCGGAAGGGGTTGGCTACACCTTC	CASSPEGVGYTF
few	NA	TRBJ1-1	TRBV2	TGTGCCACCACCAGCACAGGTGCTGAAGCTTTCTTT	CATTSTGAEAFF
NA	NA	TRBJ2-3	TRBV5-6	TGTGCCAGCAGCTCGTTCGGACTGCTCGGGGATACGCAGTATTTT	CASSSFGLLGDTQYF
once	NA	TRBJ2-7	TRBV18	TGTGCCAGCTCAAAGATATCACAGGAACCTTACGAGCAGTACTTC	CASSKISQEPYEQYF
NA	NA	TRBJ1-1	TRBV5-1	TGCGCCAGCAGCTTGGAACTGGGAGGGTACACTGAAGCTTTCTTT	CASSLELGGYTEAFF
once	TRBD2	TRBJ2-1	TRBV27	TGTGCCAGCCGCGGGGGATCCTACAATGAGCAGTTCTTC	CASRGGSYNEQFF
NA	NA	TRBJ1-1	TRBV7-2	TGTGCCAGCAAGGACCGGTCAAACACTGAAGCTTTCTTT	CASKDRSNTEAFF
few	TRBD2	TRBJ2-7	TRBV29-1	TGCAGCGCCACCGGGACTAACTCCTACGAGCAGTACTTC	CSATGTNSYEQYF
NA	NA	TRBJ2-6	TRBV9	TGTGCCAGCAGCGGGCTGCTCTGGGCCAACGTCCTGACTTTC	CASSGLLWANVLTF